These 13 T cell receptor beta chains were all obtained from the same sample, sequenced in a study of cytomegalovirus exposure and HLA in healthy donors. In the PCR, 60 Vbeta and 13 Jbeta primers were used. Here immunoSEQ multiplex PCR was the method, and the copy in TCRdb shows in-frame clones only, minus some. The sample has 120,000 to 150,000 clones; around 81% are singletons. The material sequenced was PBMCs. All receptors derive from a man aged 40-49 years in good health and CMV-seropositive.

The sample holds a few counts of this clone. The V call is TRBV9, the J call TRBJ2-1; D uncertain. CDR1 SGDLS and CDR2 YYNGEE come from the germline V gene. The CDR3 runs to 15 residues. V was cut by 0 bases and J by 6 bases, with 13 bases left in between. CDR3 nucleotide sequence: TGTGCCAGCAGCGTAGGGGTTAGCATCGCCAATGAGCAGTTCTTC. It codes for CASSVGVSIANEQFF.

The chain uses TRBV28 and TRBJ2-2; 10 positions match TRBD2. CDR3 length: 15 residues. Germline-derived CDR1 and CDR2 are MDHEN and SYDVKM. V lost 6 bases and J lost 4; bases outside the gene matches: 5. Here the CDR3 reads CASRAGGPGTGELFF. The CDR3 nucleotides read TGTGCCAGCAGAGCGGGGGGGCCGGGCACCGGGGAGCTGTTTTTT.

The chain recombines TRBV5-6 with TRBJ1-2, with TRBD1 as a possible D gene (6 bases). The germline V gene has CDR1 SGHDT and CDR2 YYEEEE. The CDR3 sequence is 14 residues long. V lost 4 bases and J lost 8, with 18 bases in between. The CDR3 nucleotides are TGTGCCAGCAGCATAGCCGGGACATCGGGCGGCTACACCTTC. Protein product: CASSIAGTSGGYTF.

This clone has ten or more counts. The CDR3 DNA sequence: TGTGCCAGCGGCCGGGACAGAGCCTACGAGCAGTACTTC. Encoded protein: CASGRDRAYEQYF. The chain employs TRBV14 and TRBJ2-7, with 7 nucleotides matching TRBD1. V was pared by 8 bases and J by 2 bases, with 6 bases of the junction left unmatched. The CDR3 extends over 13 amino acids. The germline V gene encodes CDR1 SGHDN and CDR2 FVKESK.

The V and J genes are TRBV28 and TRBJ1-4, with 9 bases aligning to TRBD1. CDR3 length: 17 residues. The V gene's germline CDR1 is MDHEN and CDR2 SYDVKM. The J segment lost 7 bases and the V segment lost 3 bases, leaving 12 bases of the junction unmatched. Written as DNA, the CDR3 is TGTGCCAGCAGTTTTTTGTTCCCGGACAGGGGAACTGAAAAACTGTTTTTT. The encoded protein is CASSFLFPDRGTEKLFF.

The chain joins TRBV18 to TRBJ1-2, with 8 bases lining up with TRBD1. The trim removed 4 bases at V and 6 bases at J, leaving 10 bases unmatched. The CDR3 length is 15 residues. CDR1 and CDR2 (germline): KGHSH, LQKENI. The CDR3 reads CASSHIPRQGNGYTF. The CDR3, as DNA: TGTGCCAGCTCACATATTCCGCGACAGGGGAATGGCTACACCTTC.

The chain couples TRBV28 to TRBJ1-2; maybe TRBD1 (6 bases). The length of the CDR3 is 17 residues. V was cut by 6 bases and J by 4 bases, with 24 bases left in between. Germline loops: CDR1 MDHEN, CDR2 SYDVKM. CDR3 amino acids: CASSSGTPSRQGYGYTF. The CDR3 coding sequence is TGTGCCAGCAGCTCGGGGACACCATCCCGGCAGGGCTATGGCTACACCTTC.

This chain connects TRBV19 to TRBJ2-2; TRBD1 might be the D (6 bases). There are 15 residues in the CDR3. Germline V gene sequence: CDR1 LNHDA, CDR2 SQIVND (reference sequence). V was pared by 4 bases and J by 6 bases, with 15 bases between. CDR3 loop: CASSTRGVVAGELFF. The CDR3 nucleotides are TGTGCCAGTAGTACCAGGGGCGTAGTCGCCGGGGAGCTGTTTTTT.

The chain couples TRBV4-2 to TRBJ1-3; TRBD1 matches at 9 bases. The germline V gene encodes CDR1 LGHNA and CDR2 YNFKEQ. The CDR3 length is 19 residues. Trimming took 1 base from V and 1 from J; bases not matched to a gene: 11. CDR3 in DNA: TGTGCCAGCAGCCAAGCCGGGACAGGGTTTCAGAGATCTGGAAACACCATATATTTT. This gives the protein CASSQAGTGFQRSGNTIYF.

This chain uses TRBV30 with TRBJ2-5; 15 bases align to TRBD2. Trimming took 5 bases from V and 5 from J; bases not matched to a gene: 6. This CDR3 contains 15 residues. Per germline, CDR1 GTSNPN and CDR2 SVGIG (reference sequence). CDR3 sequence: CAWGLAGGFEETQYF. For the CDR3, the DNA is TGTGCCTGGGGACTAGCGGGAGGGTTCGAGGAGACCCAGTACTTC.

CDR3 region: CASSPSGTAVSTDTQYF. CDR3 nucleotide sequence: TGTGCCAGCAGCCCCTCGGGGACAGCCGTTAGCACAGATACGCAGTATTTT. The J gene is TRBJ2-3, the V gene TRBV5-8; TRBD1 aligns across 7 bases. CDR1 is SGHTS and CDR2 is YDEGEE in the germline V gene. V lost 4 bases, J lost 0 bases, and 11 bases stayed unmatched. The CDR3 runs 17 residues. Based on the CDR3 plus reference TRBV5-8 and TRBJ2-3, the full variable domain is EAGVTQSPTHLIKTRGQQATLRCSPISGHTSVYWYQQALGLGLQFLLWYDEGEERNRGNFPPRFSGRQFPNYSSELNVNALELEDSALYLCASSPSGTAVSTDTQYFGPGTRLTVL.

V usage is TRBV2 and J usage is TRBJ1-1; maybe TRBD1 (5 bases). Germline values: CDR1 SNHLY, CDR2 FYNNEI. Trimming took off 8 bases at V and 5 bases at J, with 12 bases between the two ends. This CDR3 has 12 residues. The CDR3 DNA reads TGTGCCAGCGGATACAGGTCGACTGAAGCTTTCTTT. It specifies CASGYRSTEAFF.

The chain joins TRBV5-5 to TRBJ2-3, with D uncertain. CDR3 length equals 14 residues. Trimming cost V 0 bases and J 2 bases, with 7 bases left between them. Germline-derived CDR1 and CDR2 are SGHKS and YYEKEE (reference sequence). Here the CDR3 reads CASSLDTFTDTQYF. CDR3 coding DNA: TGTGCCAGCAGCTTGGACACCTTCACAGATACGCAGTATTTT.